This T cell receptor beta chain was identified during a study of cytomegalovirus exposure and HLA in healthy donors. With regard to this clone: Antigen: not known.

Study results and limitations: Among TCR beta chains, those listed as cytomegalovirus-associated numbered about 160.

It was with 60 Vbeta and 13 Jbeta primers that the PCR ran. Only in-frame clones appear in the TCRdb table, and some are missing; sequencing was by immunoSEQ multiplex PCR. The sample carries around 190,000 clones, approximately 80% recorded once. Trimming took off 6 bases at V and 5 bases at J, with 19 bases between the two ends. Germline V gene sequence: CDR1 MGHDK, CDR2 SYGVNS. There are 15 residues in the CDR3. The specimen sequenced was PBMCs. The rearrangement links TRBV25-1 to TRBJ1-2, with D perhaps TRBD1 (6 bases). This TCR derives from a woman aged 40 to 50 in good health and CMV-seronegative. CDR3 in DNA: TGTGCCAGCAGCAGCCGGGACACCTGGATTTATGGCTACACCTTC. Amino acids: CASSSRDTWIYGYTF.